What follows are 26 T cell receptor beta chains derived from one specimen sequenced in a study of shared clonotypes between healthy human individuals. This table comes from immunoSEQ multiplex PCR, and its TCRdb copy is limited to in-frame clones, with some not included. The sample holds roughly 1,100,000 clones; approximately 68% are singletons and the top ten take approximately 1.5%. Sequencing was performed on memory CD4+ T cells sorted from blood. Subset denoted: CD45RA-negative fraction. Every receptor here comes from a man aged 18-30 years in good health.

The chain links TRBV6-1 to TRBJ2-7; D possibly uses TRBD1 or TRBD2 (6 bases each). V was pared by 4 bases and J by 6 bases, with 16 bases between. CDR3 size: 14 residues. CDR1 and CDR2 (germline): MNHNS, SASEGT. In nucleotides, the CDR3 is TGTGCCAGCAGTGGGGGGGCTAGGTCTTTCGAGCAGTACTTC. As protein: CASSGGARSFEQYF.

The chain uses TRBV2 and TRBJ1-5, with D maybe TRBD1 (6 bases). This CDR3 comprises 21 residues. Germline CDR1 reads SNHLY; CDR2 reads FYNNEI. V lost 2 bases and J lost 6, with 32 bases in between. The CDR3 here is CASSESPRGGAFVEAVQPQHF. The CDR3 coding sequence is TGTGCCAGCAGTGAATCGCCGCGGGGGGGCGCTTTTGTCGAGGCGGTTCAGCCCCAGCATTTT.

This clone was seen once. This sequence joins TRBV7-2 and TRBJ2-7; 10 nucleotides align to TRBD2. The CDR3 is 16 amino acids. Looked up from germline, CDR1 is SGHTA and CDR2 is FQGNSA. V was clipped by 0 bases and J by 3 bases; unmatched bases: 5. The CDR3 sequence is CASSLAASGSIYEQYF. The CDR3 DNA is TGTGCCAGCAGCTTAGCGGCTAGCGGGAGTATCTACGAGCAGTACTTC.

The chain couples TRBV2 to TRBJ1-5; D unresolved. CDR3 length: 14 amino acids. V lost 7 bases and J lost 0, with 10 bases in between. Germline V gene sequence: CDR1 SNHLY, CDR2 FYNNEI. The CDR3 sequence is CASTDLNSNQPQHF. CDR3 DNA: TGTGCCAGCACGGACTTAAATAGCAATCAGCCCCAGCATTTT.

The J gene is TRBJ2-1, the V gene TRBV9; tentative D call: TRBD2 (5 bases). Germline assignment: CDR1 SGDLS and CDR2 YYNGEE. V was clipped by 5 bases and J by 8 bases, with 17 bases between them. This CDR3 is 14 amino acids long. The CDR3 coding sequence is TGTGCCAGCAGAAAGACCGGACTCCGTTATGAGCAGTTCTTC. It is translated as CASRKTGLRYEQFF.

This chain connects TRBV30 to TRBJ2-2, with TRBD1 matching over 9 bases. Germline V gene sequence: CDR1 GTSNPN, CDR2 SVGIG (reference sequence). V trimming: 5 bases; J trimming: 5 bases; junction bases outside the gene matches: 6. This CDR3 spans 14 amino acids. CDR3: CAWRRQGGTGELFF. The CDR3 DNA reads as TGTGCCTGGCGGAGACAGGGGGGGACCGGGGAGCTGTTTTTT.

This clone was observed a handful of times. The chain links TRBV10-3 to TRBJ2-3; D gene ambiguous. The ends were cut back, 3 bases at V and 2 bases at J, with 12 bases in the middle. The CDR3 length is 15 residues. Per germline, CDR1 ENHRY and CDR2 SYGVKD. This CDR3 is CAISEPDTYTDTQYF. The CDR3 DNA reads TGTGCCATCAGTGAACCCGACACTTACACAGATACGCAGTATTTT.

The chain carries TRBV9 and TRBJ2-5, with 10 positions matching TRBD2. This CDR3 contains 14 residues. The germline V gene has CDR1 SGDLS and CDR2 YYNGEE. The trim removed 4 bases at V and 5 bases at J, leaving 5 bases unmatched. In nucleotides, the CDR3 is TGTGCCAGCAGCTTAGCGGGGGGCCTCGAGACCCAGTACTTC. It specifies CASSLAGGLETQYF.

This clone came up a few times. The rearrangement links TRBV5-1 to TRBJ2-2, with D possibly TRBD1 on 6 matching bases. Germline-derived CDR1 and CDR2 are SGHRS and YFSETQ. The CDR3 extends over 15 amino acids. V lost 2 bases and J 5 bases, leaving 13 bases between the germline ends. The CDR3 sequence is CASSFRGEGTGELFF. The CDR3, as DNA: TGCGCCAGCAGCTTCAGGGGAGAGGGAACCGGGGAGCTGTTTTTT.

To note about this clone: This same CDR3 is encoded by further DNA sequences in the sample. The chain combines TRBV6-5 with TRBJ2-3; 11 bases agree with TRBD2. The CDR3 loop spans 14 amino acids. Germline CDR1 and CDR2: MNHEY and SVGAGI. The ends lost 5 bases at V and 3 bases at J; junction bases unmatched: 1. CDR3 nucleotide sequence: TGTGCCAGCAGTCTAGCGGGGGGAACAGATACGCAGTATTTT. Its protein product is CASSLAGGTDTQYF.

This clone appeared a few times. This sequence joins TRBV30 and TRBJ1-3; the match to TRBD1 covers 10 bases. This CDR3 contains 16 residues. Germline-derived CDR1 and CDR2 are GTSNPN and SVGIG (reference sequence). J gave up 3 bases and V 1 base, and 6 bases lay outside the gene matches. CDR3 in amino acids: CAWSGQGALSGNTIYF. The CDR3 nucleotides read TGTGCCTGGAGTGGACAGGGGGCGCTTAGTGGAAACACCATATATTTT.

CDR3 bases: TGCGCCAGCAGCTTATTGACAGGGGGAAACTACGAGCAGTACTTC. Encoded protein: CASSLLTGGNYEQYF. The chain links TRBV5-1 to TRBJ2-7; 9 bases match TRBD1. In germline, CDR1 is SGHRS, CDR2 YFSETQ. Trimming at V came to 2 bases and at J to 3 bases, leaving 6 bases not matched to a gene. This CDR3 spans 15 amino acids.

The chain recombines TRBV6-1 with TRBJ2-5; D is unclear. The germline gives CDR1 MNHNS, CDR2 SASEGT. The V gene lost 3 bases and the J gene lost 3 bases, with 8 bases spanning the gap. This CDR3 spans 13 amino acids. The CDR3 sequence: CASSEFAKETQYF. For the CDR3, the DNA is TGTGCCAGCAGTGAGTTCGCTAAAGAGACCCAGTACTTC.

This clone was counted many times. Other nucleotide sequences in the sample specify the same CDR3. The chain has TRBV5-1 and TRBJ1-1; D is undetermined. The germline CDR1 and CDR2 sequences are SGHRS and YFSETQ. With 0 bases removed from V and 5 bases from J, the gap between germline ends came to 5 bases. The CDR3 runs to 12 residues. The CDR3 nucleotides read TGCGCCAGCAGCTTGGAGGGTACTGAAGCTTTCTTT. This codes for CASSLEGTEAFF.

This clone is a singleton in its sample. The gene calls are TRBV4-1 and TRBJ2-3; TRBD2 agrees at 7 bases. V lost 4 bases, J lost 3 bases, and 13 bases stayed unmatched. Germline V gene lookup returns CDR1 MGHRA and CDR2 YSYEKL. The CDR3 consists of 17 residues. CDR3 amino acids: CASSLRSGAGETDTQYF. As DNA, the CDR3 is TGCGCCAGCAGCCTCCGAAGCGGGGCGGGGGAAACAGATACGCAGTATTTT.

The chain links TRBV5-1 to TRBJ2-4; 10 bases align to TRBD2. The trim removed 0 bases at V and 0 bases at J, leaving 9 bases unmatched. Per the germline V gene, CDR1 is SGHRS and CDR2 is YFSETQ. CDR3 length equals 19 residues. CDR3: CASSLGGSGGSVAKNIQYF. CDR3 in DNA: TGCGCCAGCAGCTTGGGAGGTAGCGGGGGGTCCGTAGCCAAAAACATTCAGTACTTC.

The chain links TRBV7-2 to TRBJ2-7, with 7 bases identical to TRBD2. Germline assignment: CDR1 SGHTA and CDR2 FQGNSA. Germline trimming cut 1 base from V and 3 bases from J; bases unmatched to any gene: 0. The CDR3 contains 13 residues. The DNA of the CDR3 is TGTGCCAGCAGCTTAGGGGAGGGCTACGAGCAGTACTTC. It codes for CASSLGEGYEQYF.

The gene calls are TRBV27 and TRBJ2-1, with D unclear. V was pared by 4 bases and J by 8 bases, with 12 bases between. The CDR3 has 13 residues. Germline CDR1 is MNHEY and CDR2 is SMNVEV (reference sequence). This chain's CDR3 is CASSSFLSDEQFF. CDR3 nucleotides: TGTGCCAGCAGTTCCTTCCTCTCCGATGAGCAGTTCTTC.

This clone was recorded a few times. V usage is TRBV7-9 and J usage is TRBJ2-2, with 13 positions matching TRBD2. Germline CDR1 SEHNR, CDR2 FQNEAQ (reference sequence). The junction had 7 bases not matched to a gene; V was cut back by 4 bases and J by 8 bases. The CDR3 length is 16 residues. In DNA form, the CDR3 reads TGTGCCAGCAGCTCCCGGACTAGCGGGGGAACAGGGGAGCTGTTTTTT. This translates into CASSSRTSGGTGELFF.

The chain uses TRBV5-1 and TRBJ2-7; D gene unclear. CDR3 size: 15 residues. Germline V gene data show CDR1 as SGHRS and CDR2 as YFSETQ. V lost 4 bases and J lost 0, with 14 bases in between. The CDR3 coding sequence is TGCGCCAGCAGCCAGGAGCCGGTTAGCTCCTACGAGCAGTACTTC. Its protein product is CASSQEPVSSYEQYF. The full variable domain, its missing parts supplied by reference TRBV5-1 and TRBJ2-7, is KAGVTQTPRYLIKTRGQQVTLSCSPISGHRSVSWYQQTPGQGLQFLFEYFSETQRNKGNFPGRFSGRQFSNSRSEMNVSTLELGDSALYLCASSQEPVSSYEQYFGPGTRLTVT.

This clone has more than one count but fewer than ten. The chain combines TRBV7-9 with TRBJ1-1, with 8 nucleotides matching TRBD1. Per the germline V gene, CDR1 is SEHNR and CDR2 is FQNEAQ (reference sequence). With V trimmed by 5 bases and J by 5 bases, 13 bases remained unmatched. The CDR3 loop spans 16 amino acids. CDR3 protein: CASSTNRGSLGTEAFF. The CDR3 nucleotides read TGTGCCAGCAGCACAAACAGGGGGTCGTTGGGAACTGAAGCTTTCTTT. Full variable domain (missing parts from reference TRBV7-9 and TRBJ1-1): DTGVSQNPRHKITKRGQNVTFRCDPISEHNRLYWYRQTLGQGPEFLTYFQNEAQLEKSRLLSDRFSAERPKGSFSTLEIQRTEQGDSAMYLCASSTNRGSLGTEAFFGQGTRLTVV.

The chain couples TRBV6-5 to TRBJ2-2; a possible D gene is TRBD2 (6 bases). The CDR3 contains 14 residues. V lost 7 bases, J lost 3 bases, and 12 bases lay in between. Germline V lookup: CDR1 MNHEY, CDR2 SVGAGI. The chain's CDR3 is CASKAPGDTGELFF. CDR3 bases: TGTGCCAGCAAGGCCCCGGGGGACACCGGGGAGCTGTTTTTT.

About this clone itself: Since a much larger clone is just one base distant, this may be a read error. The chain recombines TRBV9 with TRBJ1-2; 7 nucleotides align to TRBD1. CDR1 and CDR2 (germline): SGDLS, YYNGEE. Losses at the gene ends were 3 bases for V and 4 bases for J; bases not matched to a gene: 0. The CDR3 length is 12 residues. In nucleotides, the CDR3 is TGTGCCAGCAGCGGACAGGGCTATGGCTACACCTTC. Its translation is CASSGQGYGYTF.

CDR3 residues: CAWKEAGTYEQYF. The CDR3 coding sequence is TGTGCCTGGAAGGAGGCAGGAACCTACGAGCAGTACTTC. This rearrangement joins TRBV30 to TRBJ2-7, with TRBD2 as a possible D gene (5 bases). The CDR3 loop spans 13 amino acids. Germline V lookup: CDR1 GTSNPN, CDR2 SVGIG (reference sequence). The V end lost 4 bases, the J end lost 2 bases, and 12 bases lay between the germline ends.

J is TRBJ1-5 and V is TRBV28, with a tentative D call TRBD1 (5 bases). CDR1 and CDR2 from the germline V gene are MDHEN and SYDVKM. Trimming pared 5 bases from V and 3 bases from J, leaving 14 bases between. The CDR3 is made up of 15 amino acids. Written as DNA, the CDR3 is TGTGCCAGCAGTGCCCATGACAGATACAATCAGCCCCAGCATTTT. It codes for CASSAHDRYNQPQHF.

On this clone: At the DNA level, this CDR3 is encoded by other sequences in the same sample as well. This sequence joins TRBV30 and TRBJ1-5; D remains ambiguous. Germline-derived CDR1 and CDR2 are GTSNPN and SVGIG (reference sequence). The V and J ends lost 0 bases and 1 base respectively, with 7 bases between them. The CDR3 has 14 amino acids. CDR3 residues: CAWSVSGSNQPQHF. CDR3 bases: TGTGCCTGGAGTGTATCTGGGAGCAATCAGCCCCAGCATTTT.